The present T cell receptor beta chain was sequenced within a study of blood T cell repertoires in COVID-19 (dated by TCRdb to 2018 to 2021). About the investigation overall: Samples from collaborators originated in the United States, Italy and Spain and spanned both the acute and convalescent phases of COVID-19. The material from the prospective study consisted of cDNA or gDNA derived from T cells, B-cell-depleted T cells, or PBMCs. Deeply sampled blood TCRbeta repertoires from subjects exposed to, actively infected with, or recovered from COVID-19 were included in the dataset. The repertoires were released in a freely available public database meant as a resource for research on the immune response to SARS-CoV-2. The samples were drawn from the first 160 participants of the ongoing ImmuneRACE study and from 950 to 1,500 subjects provided by 6 global collaborators. Nearly every sample came with metadata listing a de-identified subject ID, COVID-19 status, age in years and sex. Where available, HLA class I and class II types were taken from metadata supplied by the sample provider and were not determined by assay-based typing. Study-wide conclusions, independent of this receptor: Clinical and demographic metadata were provided uncurated, with the amount varying by source and participant.

The CDR3 numbers 15 residues from cysteine through phenylalanine. CDR3 DNA is the only sequence kept; it has 45 bases, read in frame from the first base. At the junction V is shortened by 1 base and J by 6 bases; bases outside the gene matches: 6. Per the germline V gene, SGHDN is the CDR1 and FVKESK is the CDR2. The immunoSEQ Assay, a bias-controlled multiplex PCR, was used to amplify TCRbeta CDR3 regions from genomic DNA. Per the authors' processing: The number of nucleated cells in each sample was estimated by amplification of reference gene primers within the assay. Sequence reads were collapsed and filtered to measure the absolute abundance of every unique TCRbeta CDR3 rearrangement. Productive Simpson clonality was computed per sample as the square root of Simpson's diversity index over productive rearrangements. TCRdb stores this immuneACCESS table with in-frame sequences only. Part of the clones is absent; in the studies checked, under half of the shortfall reflects unresolved V genes, and no reason is known for the rest. V, J and clone size were drawn from that table, and D and trimming were deduced from the DNA. The sample data list 200,000 to 250,000 clones, and about 76% of these were observed just once. The top ten clones comprise more than 8.5% of the sample.

In the prospective study, participants were about 18 to 95 years old, resided in about two dozen geographic areas of the United States, and were enrolled through a virtual design. In the prospective study, participants were assigned to cohorts based on the clinical history participants reported in a screening survey and a study questionnaire. In the prospective study, mobile phlebotomists collected whole blood, serum and a nasopharyngeal or oropharyngeal swab from each participant. Additional blood draws and questionnaires over an approximately 2-month period could optionally be provided by prospective study participants. Before DNA extraction, blood samples from the prospective study were shipped at room temperature or frozen. Notes on this clone: The antigen this receptor binds is unknown. No base quality information exists; no much larger clone differs at one position.

The clonotype comes from a woman aged 45-65 years with acute COVID-19. The sequencing sample was made of PBMCs or T cells enriched from blood (not recorded which). This sequence uses TRBV14 and TRBJ2-7; 10 of the junction bases match TRBD2. The DNA sequence is given as TGTGCCAGCAGCCAAGTGTCTAGCGGGAGTAGCGAGCAGTACTTC. This translates into CASSQVSSGSSEQYF.